These 13 T cell receptor beta chains came from one sample sequenced in a study of human T cells and chemical hapten exposure. MiXCR, run by TCRdb on the RACE reads, gives a single entry per CDR3 protein. Of 250,000 or so distinct CDR3 sequences detected, 7.7% appear once; the ten largest clones hold roughly 1.2%. Noted time point: pre-sensitization, week 0. The treatment here: therapeutic diphenylcyclopropenone sensitization with weekly scalp DPC. The sample was whole blood, taken in connection with sensitization to the hapten diphenylcyclopropenone (DPC). The receptors stem from a man younger than 35 with alopecia areata. Some clones in this sample may be carry-over from other donors' samples.

This clonotype was detected a few times. The J gene is TRBJ2-2, the V gene TRBV7-8, with a possible D match to TRBD2 (6 bases). This CDR3 is 16 amino acids long. Trimming removed 1 base at V and 0 bases at J, with 9 bases between. Germline CDR1 and CDR2: SGHVS and FQNEAQ. CDR3: CASSLGTGANTGELFF. In DNA form, the CDR3 reads TGTGCCAGCAGCTTAGGGACGGGGGCGAACACCGGGGAGCTGTTTTTT.

The CDR3 DNA reads as TGCGCCAGCAGCCACAGCGACAGGGACTTTGACACTGAAGCTTTCTTT. Protein: CASSHSDRDFDTEAFF. This chain connects TRBV4-3 to TRBJ1-1, with TRBD1 matching 7 bases. The V gene end was trimmed by 3 bases and the J gene end by 3 bases; junction bases not matched to a gene: 10. The CDR3 covers 16 residues. Germline V gene sequence: CDR1 LGHNA, CDR2 YSLEER.

This clonotype was picked up a small number of times. V is TRBV25-1 and J is TRBJ1-6; D unclear. CDR1 is MGHDK and CDR2 is SYGVNS in the germline V gene. V dropped 8 bases and J dropped 0 bases, with 8 bases sitting between them. The CDR3 is 14 amino acids. The DNA of the CDR3 is TGTGCCAGCTCCTGGATCTCCTATAATTCACCCCTCCACTTT. Translating it yields CASSWISYNSPLHF.

The rearrangement uses TRBV3-1 and TRBJ2-1; possible D gene TRBD2, 6 bases. Per germline, CDR1 LGHDT and CDR2 YNNKEL (reference sequence). The length of the CDR3 is 17 residues. V was pared by 2 bases and J by 0 bases, with 14 bases between. CDR3 protein: CASSQRTETSSYNEQFF. CDR3 sequence (DNA): TGTGCCAGCAGCCAACGGACCGAGACTAGCTCCTACAATGAGCAGTTCTTC.

The chain employs TRBV6-5 and TRBJ2-3, with D possibly TRBD2 on 5 matching bases. Germline V CDR1 and CDR2: MNHEY, SVGAGI. Trimming left V 4 bases short and J 0 bases short, with 11 bases between. The CDR3 is made up of 15 amino acids. The CDR3 loop is CASSSTPGSTDTQYF. The DNA for the CDR3 is TGTGCCAGCAGTTCGACTCCGGGGAGCACAGATACGCAGTATTTT.

The gene calls are TRBV11-3 and TRBJ2-3, with TRBD1 matching 8 bases. CDR3 size: 16 residues. Germline assignment: CDR1 SGHNT and CDR2 YENEEA. The trim removed 5 bases at V and 0 bases at J, leaving 7 bases unmatched. CDR3 residues: CASSPQGASSTDTQYF. The CDR3 nucleotides read TGTGCCAGCAGCCCGCAGGGGGCGAGTAGCACAGATACGCAGTATTTT.

This clonotype turned up a few times. The CDR3 DNA sequence: TGTGCCAGCAGTTACTCTTATAAGGGGCCAAAGGACACTGAAGCTTTCTTT. Translating gives CASSYSYKGPKDTEAFF. The chain is built from TRBV6-5 and TRBJ1-1; D may be TRBD1 (5 bases). With 0 bases removed from V and 3 bases from J, the gap between germline ends came to 17 bases. This CDR3 region has 17 residues. CDR1 is MNHEY, CDR2 SVGAGI, per germline.

The V call is TRBV12-3 or TRBV12-4, the J call TRBJ2-5; tentatively, D is TRBD2 (6 bases). The CDR3 runs to 15 residues. Trimming removed 1 base from V and 2 bases from J, with 11 bases in between. The CDR3 here is CASSLDAGPQETQYF. CDR3 nucleotide sequence: TGTGCCAGCAGTTTAGATGCGGGACCTCAAGAGACCCAGTACTTC.

This clonotype occurred many times. V usage is TRBV5-1 and J usage is TRBJ1-5; D ambiguous. Trimming shortened V by 0 bases and J by 2 bases, and 6 bases separated the two germline ends. Germline V gives CDR1 SGHRS, CDR2 YFSETQ. This CDR3 has 14 residues. The CDR3 reads CASSLEAGNQPQHF. The CDR3 DNA reads TGCGCCAGCAGCTTGGAGGCAGGCAATCAGCCCCAGCATTTT. Full variable domain (outside the CDR3, taken from reference TRBV5-1 and TRBJ1-5): KAGVTQTPRYLIKTRGQQVTLSCSPISGHRSVSWYQQTPGQGLQFLFEYFSETQRNKGNFPGRFSGRQFSNSRSEMNVSTLELGDSALYLCASSLEAGNQPQHFGDGTRLSIL.

This clonotype came up a few times. The rearrangement joins TRBV3-1 to TRBJ2-2, with no clear D. The germline V gene encodes CDR1 LGHDT and CDR2 YNNKEL (reference sequence). This CDR3 region has 14 residues. Trimming pared 3 bases from V and 6 bases from J, leaving 11 bases between. CDR3 residues: CASSHPRKSGELFF. CDR3 nucleotide sequence: TGTGCCAGCAGCCATCCACGCAAATCCGGGGAGCTGTTTTTT.

This clonotype has ten or more counts. The chain combines TRBV28 with TRBJ2-7; 9 bases fit TRBD1. The germline V gene encodes CDR1 MDHEN and CDR2 SYDVKM. The CDR3 runs to 14 residues. The V gene end was trimmed by 6 bases and the J gene end by 5 bases; junction bases not matched to a gene: 8. The DNA of the CDR3 is TGTGCCAGCAGCCACAGACAGGGGGGCGACGAGCAGTACTTC. This encodes CASSHRQGGDEQYF.

To note about this clonotype: Just one base apart from a much larger clone, this may be a read error. The chain uses TRBV20-1 and TRBJ1-1; D gene ambiguous. There are 10 residues in the CDR3. Trimming removed 4 bases from V and 3 bases from J, with 3 bases in between. Germline V gene sequence: CDR1 DFQATT, CDR2 SNEGSKA (reference sequence). CDR3 amino acids: CSAKDTEAFF. Here the CDR3 DNA reads TGCAGTGCTAAGGACACTGAAGCTTTCTTT.

This chain joins TRBV7-8 and TRBJ2-3; possible D gene TRBD2, 6 bases. The germline V gene encodes CDR1 SGHVS and CDR2 FQNEAQ. CDR3 length equals 15 residues. The germline V and J ends were trimmed by 4 bases and 4 bases, with 15 bases remaining between them. The CDR3 loop is CASSWEDSLADTQYF. The CDR3, as DNA: TGTGCCAGCAGCTGGGAGGACTCACTCGCAGATACGCAGTATTTT.